Listed below are T cell receptor beta chains from one sample, sequenced in a study of shared clonotypes between healthy human individuals. This table comes from immunoSEQ multiplex PCR, and its TCRdb copy is limited to in-frame clones, with some not included. There are a few million clones in the sample; roughly 93% occur only once, and 0.39% lies in the top ten. Sequencing was carried out using naive CD4+ T cells from PBMCs. The receptor source for this set is a man aged 18 to 30 in good health. Some clones in this sample may be carry-over from other donors' samples. The CDR3 runs from the conserved cysteine through the conserved F or W. The D gene is left open where the match is weak.

TRBD1,TRBJ2-3,TRBV28,TGTGCCACAAACAGGGGGCAAAGCACAGATACGCAGTATTTT,CATNRGQSTDTQYF
NA,TRBJ2-1,TRBV28,TGTGCCAGCAAGACTCCGGGGGCGAGGGGTGATGAGCAGTTCTTC,CASKTPGARGDEQFF
NA,TRBJ2-1,TRBV5-1,TGCGCCAGCAGCCAAGACCGGGGAAGGGAGCAGTTCTTC,CASSQDRGREQFF
NA,TRBJ2-1,TRBV5-1,TGCGCCAGCAGCTTCGTACAGGGAACCGGGTCGAATGAGCAGTTCTTC,CASSFVQGTGSNEQFF
NA,TRBJ2-7,TRBV28,TGTGCCAGCAGTTTTTGGCTCCGAGAGGCCGAGCAGTACTTC,CASSFWLREAEQYF
NA,TRBJ1-2,TRBV12-5,TGTGCTAGTGGTTTGGTACTCGGGCAGCTGAACTATGGCTACACCTTC,CASGLVLGQLNYGYTF
NA,TRBJ1-5,TRBV28,TGTGCCACCCGGGTCAGCAATCAGCCCCAGCATTTT,CATRVSNQPQHF
NA,TRBJ1-5,TRBV6-6,TGTGCCAGCAGTTACACGAGGGGGAATAGCAATCAGCCCCAGCATTTT,CASSYTRGNSNQPQHF
NA,TRBJ2-3,TRBV21-1,TGTGCCAGCAGCGAACCACGACTGCATACGGAGTATTTT,CASSEPRLHTEYF
NA,TRBJ1-4,TRBV7-9,TGTGCCAGCAGTTCAGGGATGTCTAATGAAAAACTGTTTTTT,CASSSGMSNEKLFF